These T cell receptor beta chains were read from a single sample in a study of T cell responses to AZD1222 COVID-19 vaccine. Assay: immunoSEQ multiplex PCR; the TCRdb copy retains only in-frame clones and omits some. The sample has about 120,000 clones, approximately 88% seen once. The input for sequencing was peripheral blood, taken on day 0 of AZD1222 vaccination. These receptors all come from an adult in good health. Both conserved end residues are part of each CDR3. D genes are given only for firm matches. Size tells how often a clone was seen (once, few, many) or the class of an expanded clone, and some rows leave it out.

>TRBV24-1|TRBJ2-2|-|once
CATSDFQWGGELFF
TGTGCCACCAGTGATTTCCAGTGGGGCGGCGAGCTGTTTTTT
>TRBV11-3|TRBJ2-1|-|few
CASSLTASVPEQFF
TGTGCCAGCAGCTTAACCGCTAGCGTGCCTGAGCAGTTCTTC
>TRBV6-5|TRBJ2-3|TRBD1|once
CASRDPGQPTDTQYF
TGTGCCAGCAGGGATCCGGGACAGCCCACAGATACGCAGTATTTT
>TRBV24-1|TRBJ2-3|-|-
CATSDFEGMDTQYF
TGTGCCACCAGTGATTTTGAAGGGATGGATACGCAGTATTTT
>TRBV7-2|TRBJ1-2|-|-
CASSLVPGFYGYTF
TGTGCCAGCAGCTTAGTTCCGGGCTTCTATGGCTACACCTTC
>TRBV21-1|TRBJ2-7|-|-
CASSKLRPSIAGGATKPSREQYF
TGTGCCAGCAGCAAACTCCGTCCTAGTATAGCGGGAGGAGCGACGAAACCCTCCCGCGAGCAGTACTTC
>TRBV2|TRBJ1-1|TRBD1|-
CASTLQGILNTEAFF
TGTGCCAGCACCCTACAGGGGATACTGAACACTGAAGCTTTCTTT
>TRBV5-4|TRBJ2-7|-|once
CASSLGVAPYEQYF
TGTGCCAGCAGCTTGGGTGTAGCTCCCTACGAGCAGTACTTC
>TRBV28|TRBJ2-7|-|-
CASRPGAQSYEQYF
TGTGCCAGCAGACCCGGCGCCCAATCCTACGAGCAGTACTTC
>TRBV25-1|TRBJ1-2|-|-
CASSDSGRGCTF
TGTGCCAGCAGTGATTCCGGGCGGGGCTGCACCTTC
>TRBV7-9|TRBJ1-2|-|-
CASSYSVGGYTF
TGTGCCAGCAGCTATTCAGTCGGTGGCTACACCTTC
>TRBV12-3/TRBV12-4|TRBJ1-1|-|-
CASSLETPEAFF
TGTGCCAGCAGTTTAGAGACCCCTGAAGCTTTCTTT
>TRBV11-2|TRBJ2-5|-|once
CASSLDRNSVTQYF
TGTGCCAGCAGCTTAGACCGCAATTCTGTGACCCAGTACTTC